This T cell receptor beta chain was captured in a study of cytomegalovirus exposure and HLA in healthy donors. Concerning this clone itself: Its matching antigen is unknown.

The CDR3 runs 14 residues. The V end was cut by 1 base, the J end by 1 base, with 7 bases between. Germline V gives CDR1 LNHDA, CDR2 SQIVND (reference sequence). The study's findings and limits: Reportedly, a later analysis found an Asian-associated ancestry cluster had fewer N-insertions than the roughly 700-donor mean. Most TCR beta V segments were productive about 90% or about 30% of the time in an earlier analysis.

The PCR ran on 60 Vbeta and 13 Jbeta primers. Method: immunoSEQ multiplex PCR; TCRdb's copy keeps in-frame clones and lacks some. The table shows around 100,000 clones, with about 82% occurring only once. Nominally healthy donors provided the samples, though records likely missed some immune exposures. The receptor was derived from a man aged 30 to 39 in good health and CMV-seronegative. The sequenced material came from PBMCs. The rearrangement links TRBV19 to TRBJ1-1, with unresolved D. As DNA, the CDR3 is TGTGCCAGTAGTATAGTGGCAGGGAACACTGAAGCTTTCTTT. Translated: CASSIVAGNTEAFF.